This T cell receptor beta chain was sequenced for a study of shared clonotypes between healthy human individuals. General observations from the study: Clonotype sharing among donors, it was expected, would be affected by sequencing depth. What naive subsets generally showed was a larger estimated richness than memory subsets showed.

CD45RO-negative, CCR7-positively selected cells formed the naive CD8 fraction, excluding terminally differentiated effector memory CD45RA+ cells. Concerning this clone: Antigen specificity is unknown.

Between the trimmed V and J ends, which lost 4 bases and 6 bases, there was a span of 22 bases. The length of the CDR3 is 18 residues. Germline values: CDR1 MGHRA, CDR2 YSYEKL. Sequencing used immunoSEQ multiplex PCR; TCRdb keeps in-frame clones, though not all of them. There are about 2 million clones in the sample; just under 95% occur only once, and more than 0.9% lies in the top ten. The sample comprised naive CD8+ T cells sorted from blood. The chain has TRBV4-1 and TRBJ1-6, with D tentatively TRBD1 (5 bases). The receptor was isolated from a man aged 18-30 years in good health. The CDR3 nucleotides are TGCGCCAGCAGCCCCCCGAGTTGGGACGCAAGCCCTAATTCACCCCTCCACTTT. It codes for CASSPPSWDASPNSPLHF.